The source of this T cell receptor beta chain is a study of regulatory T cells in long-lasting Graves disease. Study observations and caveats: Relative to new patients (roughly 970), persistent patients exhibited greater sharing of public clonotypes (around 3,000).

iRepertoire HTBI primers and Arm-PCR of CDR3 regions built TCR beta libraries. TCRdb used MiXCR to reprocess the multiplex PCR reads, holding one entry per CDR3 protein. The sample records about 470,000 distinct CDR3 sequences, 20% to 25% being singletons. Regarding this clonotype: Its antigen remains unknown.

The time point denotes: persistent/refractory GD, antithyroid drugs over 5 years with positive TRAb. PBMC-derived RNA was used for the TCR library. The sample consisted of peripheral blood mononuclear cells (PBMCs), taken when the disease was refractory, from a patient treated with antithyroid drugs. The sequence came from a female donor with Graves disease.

DNA of the CDR3: TGTGCCAGTAGTACCGGGACAGGGGGCTCCGTATACAGCCAGCCCCAGCATTTT. Protein: CASSTGTGGSVYSQPQHF. J is TRBJ1-5 and V is TRBV19; 12 bases match TRBD1. CDR1 and CDR2 (germline): LNHDA, SQIVND (reference sequence). The CDR3 covers 18 residues. V lost 4 bases, J lost 7 bases, and 14 bases stayed unmatched.